These 7 T cell receptor beta chains originate from one sample sequenced in a study of blood T cell repertoires in COVID-19. Sequencing was performed with immunoSEQ multiplex PCR; in TCRdb, only in-frame clones are kept and a portion is missing. The data show hundreds of thousands of clones, more than 70% seen once. The material sequenced was peripheral blood. These TCRs come from a woman between 25 and 40 years old with COVID-19, enrolled during active disease.

The chain employs TRBV9 and TRBJ1-2; the D gene is possibly TRBD1 (5 bases). V lost 1 base and J 2 bases, leaving 9 bases between the germline ends. Per germline, CDR1 SGDLS and CDR2 YYNGEE. The CDR3 length is 14 residues. CDR3 loop: CASSVSGLNYGYTF. CDR3 sequence (DNA): TGTGCCAGCAGCGTATCAGGGTTGAACTATGGCTACACCTTC.

The chain combines TRBV7-8 with TRBJ2-7; 9 nucleotides agree with TRBD2. Germline V gene lookup returns CDR1 SGHVS and CDR2 FQNEAQ. The CDR3 is made up of 14 amino acids. Losses at the gene ends were 4 bases for V and 2 bases for J; bases not matched to a gene: 3. The chain's CDR3 is CASSSWTSAYEQYV. The CDR3 nucleotides read TGTGCCAGCAGCTCCTGGACTAGCGCCTACGAGCAGTACGTC.

The chain combines TRBV28 with TRBJ1-1; D remains unclear. CDR1 and CDR2 (germline): MDHEN, SYDVKM. Trimming stripped 6 bases from V and 4 bases from J, with 12 bases between. CDR3 length: 13 residues. The chain's CDR3 is CASSRPVVTEAFF. CDR3 DNA sequence: TGTGCCAGCAGCCGTCCGGTGGTCACTGAAGCTTTCTTT. Using reference TRBV28 and TRBJ1-1 for the parts outside the CDR3, the full variable domain is DVKVTQSSRYLVKRTGEKVFLECVQDMDHENMFWYRQDPGLGLRLIYFSYDVKMKEKGDIPEGYSVSREKKERFSLILESASTNQTSMYLCASSRPVVTEAFFGQGTRLTVV.

J is TRBJ1-2 and V is TRBV13; possible D gene TRBD1, 5 bases. Trimming removed 3 bases at V and 0 bases at J, with 14 bases between. The CDR3 has 16 residues. CDR1 and CDR2 from the germline V gene are PRHDT and FYEKMQ (reference sequence). CDR3 in amino acids: CASSFGGLVANYGYTF. The CDR3 DNA sequence: TGTGCCAGCAGCTTCGGGGGTTTAGTAGCTAACTATGGCTACACCTTC.

This rearrangement joins TRBV11-2 to TRBJ2-3; 11 positions agree with TRBD2. Looked up from germline, CDR1 is SGHAT and CDR2 is FQNNGV. V lost 1 base to trimming and J lost 5 bases; unmatched junction nucleotides: 5. The length of the CDR3 is 16 residues. The CDR3 DNA reads TGTGCCAGCAGCTTAGGGGCTAGCGGGGGGTTAGATACGCAGTATTTT. Translating it yields CASSLGASGGLDTQYF.

The chain recombines TRBV30 with TRBJ2-1; TRBD2 aligns across 12 bases. This CDR3 is built from 17 residues. J gave up 8 bases and V 0 bases, and 11 bases lay outside the gene matches. Germline lookup yields CDR1 GTSNPN and CDR2 SVGIG (reference sequence). This CDR3 reads CAWSVVRASGRVDEQFF. CDR3 bases: TGTGCCTGGAGTGTAGTGCGTGCTAGCGGGAGGGTAGATGAGCAGTTCTTC.

The V gene is TRBV4-3, the J gene TRBJ2-1; 7 nucleotides align to TRBD2. The trim removed 3 bases at V and 2 bases at J, leaving 7 bases unmatched. Germline CDR1 and CDR2: LGHNA and YSLEER. This CDR3 is built from 16 residues. Here the CDR3 DNA reads TGCGCCAGCAGCCAGGAGCGGGGAGGCCCCTACAATGAGCAGTTCTTC. Protein product: CASSQERGGPYNEQFF.